The 7 T cell receptor beta chains in this list originate from one sample, sequenced in a study of cytomegalovirus exposure and HLA in healthy donors. The data were produced by immunoSEQ multiplex PCR, yet TCRdb's version contains in-frame clones alone and is incomplete. The table shows tens of thousands of clones, with roughly 93% occurring only once. The sequencing sample was made of PBMCs. These receptors all come from a woman in her thirties in good health and CMV-seronegative.

V is TRBV4-1 and J is TRBJ2-3; TRBD2 matches at 12 bases. CDR3 length equals 18 residues. The germline V gene has CDR1 MGHRA and CDR2 YSYEKL. V was clipped by 2 bases and J by 1 base; unmatched bases: 7. CDR3 sequence reads: CASSQPGLAGGGTDTQYF. CDR3 in DNA: TGCGCCAGCAGCCAACCGGGGCTAGCGGGGGGGGGCACAGATACGCAGTATTTT.

The table lists this clone with a count of one. The chain is built from TRBV2 and TRBJ2-1; 10 bases are a match to TRBD2. The CDR3 loop spans 15 amino acids. Germline V gene data show CDR1 as SNHLY and CDR2 as FYNNEI. V was clipped by 2 bases and J by 7 bases; unmatched bases: 5. CDR3 sequence (DNA): TGTGCCAGCAGTGAATTGGCTAGCGGGAGAAATGAGCAGTTCTTC. It is translated as CASSELASGRNEQFF. The entire variable domain, with the rest obtained from reference TRBV2 and TRBJ2-1, is as follows: EPEVTQTPSHQVTQMGQEVILRCVPISNHLYFYWYRQILGQKVEFLVSFYNNEISEKSEIFDDQFSVERPDGSNFTLKIRSTKLEDSAMYFCASSELASGRNEQFFGPGTRLTVL.

This sequence joins TRBV7-2 and TRBJ2-3; 10 nucleotides align to TRBD1. V shed 6 bases and J 5 bases; nucleotides not matched to a gene: 8. CDR1 and CDR2 (germline): SGHTA, FQGNSA. This CDR3 has 15 amino acids. The CDR3 DNA sequence: TGTGCCAGCAGACCCAGACAGGGGGCTGGAGATACGCAGTATTTT. Translation: CASRPRQGAGDTQYF.

V gene TRBV7-2 combines with J gene TRBJ1-2; D ambiguous. Germline values: CDR1 SGHTA, CDR2 FQGNSA. The CDR3 loop spans 15 amino acids. The V end was cut by 5 bases, the J end by 1 base, with 14 bases between. The CDR3 DNA follows: TGTGCCAGCAGCGCAACAGCTACGCTTAACTATGGCTACACCTTC. As protein: CASSATATLNYGYTF.

CDR3 in amino acids: CASTPRGGFNTEAFF. The CDR3 DNA sequence: TGTGCCAGCACCCCCAGGGGTGGGTTTAACACTGAAGCTTTCTTT. The chain joins TRBV2 to TRBJ1-1; the D gene is possibly TRBD1 (6 bases). Trimming pared 7 bases from V and 2 bases from J, leaving 17 bases between. The CDR3 extends over 15 amino acids. In germline, CDR1 is SNHLY, CDR2 FYNNEI.

The CDR3 is CASSIAGGSYNEQFF. Written as DNA, the CDR3 is TGTGCCAGCAGTATAGCGGGGGGCTCCTACAATGAGCAGTTCTTC. The V gene is TRBV6-4, the J gene TRBJ2-1, with 10 bases identical to TRBD2. J gave up 0 bases and V 5 bases, and 1 base lay outside the gene matches. This CDR3 contains 15 residues. The germline gives CDR1 MRHNA, CDR2 SNTAGT.

J is TRBJ2-1 and V is TRBV6-6, with unresolved D. V gave up 5 bases and J gave up 4 bases, with 6 bases separating them. From germline, CDR1 is MNHNY and CDR2 SVGAGI (reference sequence). This CDR3 region has 12 residues. DNA for the CDR3: TGTGCCAGCAGTCCGGTATACAATGAGCAGTTCTTC. This translates into CASSPVYNEQFF.